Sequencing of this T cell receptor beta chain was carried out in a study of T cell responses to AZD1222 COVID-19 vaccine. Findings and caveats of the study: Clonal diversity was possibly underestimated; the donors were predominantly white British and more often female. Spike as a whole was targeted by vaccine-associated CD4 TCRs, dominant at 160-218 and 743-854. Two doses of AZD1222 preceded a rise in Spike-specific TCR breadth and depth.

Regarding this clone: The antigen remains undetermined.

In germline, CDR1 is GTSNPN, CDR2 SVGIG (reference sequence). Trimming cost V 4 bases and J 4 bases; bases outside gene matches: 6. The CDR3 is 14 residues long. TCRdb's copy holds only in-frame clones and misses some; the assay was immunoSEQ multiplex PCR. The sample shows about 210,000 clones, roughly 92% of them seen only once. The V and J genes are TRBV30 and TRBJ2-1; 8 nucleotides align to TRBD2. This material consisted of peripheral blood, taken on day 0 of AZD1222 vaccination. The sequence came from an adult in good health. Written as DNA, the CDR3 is TGTGCCTGGACCCGCGGGGGGCCGTACAATGAGCAGTTCTTC. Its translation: CAWTRGGPYNEQFF.